This TCR beta chain was retrieved from a study of identical twins. Germline CDR1 and CDR2: KGHSH and LQKENI. V was clipped by 4 bases and J by 5 bases; unmatched bases: 4. The CDR3 consists of 15 residues. The donor group consisted entirely of healthy Caucasians. MiXCR, run by TCRdb on the 5' RACE reads, gives a single entry per CDR3 protein. The sample holds 280,000 or so distinct CDR3 sequences, about 8.3% seen once. This same sample was also taken into another study, of yellow fever vaccine responses in identical twins. As that report states: Reportedly, twins' vaccine T cell responses looked partly convergent and partly personalized.

This chain connects TRBV18 to TRBJ1-6, with 8 bases aligning to TRBD1. This TCR derives from a young woman in good health. The sequencing sample was made of memory (CD45RO+) T cells sorted from blood. The CDR3 loop is CASSLSGQDNSPLHF. CDR3 nucleotide sequence: TGTGCCAGCTCACTATCGGGACAGGATAATTCACCCCTCCACTTT.